A single sample is the source of the 21 T cell receptor beta chains below, sequenced in a study of cytomegalovirus exposure and HLA in healthy donors. TCRdb keeps only in-frame clones here, not all; method: immunoSEQ multiplex PCR. There are over 150,000 clones in the sample; about 90% occur only once, and 4.5% to 7% lies in the top ten. The sequenced sample was PBMCs. These receptors were obtained from a woman aged 25 to 39 in good health and CMV-seronegative.

The chain is built from TRBV4-2 and TRBJ2-1; no clear D. The CDR3 runs 17 residues. Germline V lookup: CDR1 LGHNA, CDR2 YNFKEQ. The V end was cut by 2 bases, the J end by 4 bases, with 18 bases between. The CDR3 DNA follows: TGTGCCAGCAGCCAACGACTCAACCCCAATGGATACAATGAGCAGTTCTTC. Translation: CASSQRLNPNGYNEQFF.

The chain uses TRBV15 and TRBJ2-1, with unresolved D. This CDR3 has 14 residues. Germline V gene sequence: CDR1 LNHNV, CDR2 YYDKDF (reference sequence). V lost 5 bases and J lost 0, with 8 bases in between. This CDR3 is CATSFPSSYNEQFF. In DNA form, the CDR3 reads TGTGCCACCAGCTTCCCAAGCTCCTACAATGAGCAGTTCTTC.

This clone was picked up one time. The CDR3 protein is CASSGRGGGPEAFF. The DNA of the CDR3 is TGTGCCAGCAGTGGTCGAGGGGGAGGCCCTGAAGCTTTCTTT. The genes are TRBV6-1 and TRBJ1-1, with D perhaps matching TRBD1 (6 bases). The CDR3 is 14 residues long. Germline assignment: CDR1 MNHNS and CDR2 SASEGT. V dropped 4 bases and J dropped 6 bases, with 15 bases sitting between them.

The chain has TRBV19 and TRBJ2-7, with 11 bases fitting TRBD2. V shed 3 bases, J shed 4 bases, and the junction held 8 bases outside the gene matches. The CDR3 length is 16 residues. Germline V CDR1 and CDR2: LNHDA, SQIVND (reference sequence). CDR3 in DNA: TGTGCCAGTAGTATCGCGGCTAGCGGGGGGTTGTACGAGCAGTACTTC. It yields the protein CASSIAASGGLYEQYF.

Worth noting for this clone: Distinct nucleotide sequences in the sample also encode this CDR3. This chain uses TRBV28 with TRBJ2-3; D not resolved. From germline, CDR1 is MDHEN and CDR2 SYDVKM. V was shortened by 6 bases and J by 6 bases, with 7 bases between the two germline ends. The CDR3 spans 11 residues. As DNA, the CDR3 is TGTGCCAGCAGCCTGCGGGATACGCAGTATTTT. This sequence encodes CASSLRDTQYF.

CDR3 in amino acids: CASSRGHEQYF. Here the CDR3 DNA reads TGTGCCAGCTCAAGGGGGCACGAGCAGTACTTC. The chain couples TRBV27 to TRBJ2-7, with 7 bases fitting TRBD1. Germline V gene data show CDR1 as MNHEY and CDR2 as SMNVEV (reference sequence). V lost 8 bases and J lost 5; bases outside the gene matches: 3. The CDR3 is 11 amino acids.

The J gene is TRBJ1-1, the V gene TRBV19; D gene unclear. V was clipped by 2 bases and J by 0 bases, with 13 bases between them. The CDR3 is made up of 16 amino acids. CDR1 is LNHDA, CDR2 SQIVND, per germline (reference sequence). This CDR3 is CASSIYSSGLNTEAFF. The CDR3 nucleotides read TGTGCCAGTAGTATATATTCTTCTGGACTGAACACTGAAGCTTTCTTT. The variable domain in full, with the rest retrieved from reference TRBV19 and TRBJ1-1, is DGGITQSPKYLFRKEGQNVTLSCEQNLNHDAMYWYRQDPGQGLRLIYYSQIVNDFQKGDIAEGYSVSREKKESFPLTVTSAQKNPTAFYLCASSIYSSGLNTEAFFGQGTRLTVV.

The chain recombines TRBV28 with TRBJ2-5, with D possibly being TRBD2 (7 bases). The CDR3 loop spans 14 amino acids. CDR1 is MDHEN and CDR2 is SYDVKM in the germline V gene. Trimming left V 6 bases short and J 2 bases short, with 13 bases between. This CDR3 is CASRGGGIQETQYF. The CDR3 coding sequence is TGTGCCAGCAGAGGGGGGGGTATTCAAGAGACCCAGTACTTC.

The CDR3 bases are TGTGCCAGTCGGAGCACAGATACGCAGTATTTT. Translation: CASRSTDTQYF. V gene TRBV7-2 combines with J gene TRBJ2-3; D unclear. V lost 9 bases to trimming and J lost 0 bases, with 4 bases between them. The CDR3 runs to 11 residues. Germline-derived CDR1 and CDR2 are SGHTA and FQGNSA. Drawing the rest from reference TRBV7-2 and TRBJ2-3, the complete variable domain is GAGVSQSPSNKVTEKGKDVELRCDPISGHTALYWYRQSLGQGLEFLIYFQGNSAPDKSGLPSDRFSAERTGGSVSTLTIQRTQQEDSAVYLCASRSTDTQYFGPGTRLTVL.

The rearrangement links TRBV19 to TRBJ2-3; weak D call: TRBD1 (6 bases). Germline assignment: CDR1 LNHDA and CDR2 SQIVND (reference sequence). There are 16 residues in the CDR3. V gave up 3 bases and J gave up 3 bases, with 16 bases separating them. CDR3 nucleotide sequence: TGTGCCAGTAGTATTAAGGGGGACCGTGGAACAGATACGCAGTATTTT. Amino acid sequence: CASSIKGDRGTDTQYF.

The chain recombines TRBV7-8 with TRBJ2-1; 9 bases match TRBD2. The CDR3 has 17 residues. V shed 1 base, J shed 7 bases, and the junction held 11 bases outside the gene matches. Germline values: CDR1 SGHVS, CDR2 FQNEAQ. The CDR3 loop reads CASSLVGFASGVNEQFF. The CDR3 DNA is TGTGCCAGCAGCTTAGTCGGGTTTGCTAGCGGGGTGAATGAGCAGTTCTTC.

This chain joins TRBV27 and TRBJ2-6, with D unclear. Trimming removed 6 bases from V and 0 bases from J, with 9 bases in between. The CDR3 extends over 15 amino acids. Germline V gene lookup returns CDR1 MNHEY and CDR2 SMNVEV (reference sequence). CDR3 amino acids: CASRTPSSGANVLTF. The CDR3 region has the DNA TGTGCCAGCAGGACGCCTAGCTCTGGGGCCAACGTCCTGACTTTC.

V gene TRBV7-9 combines with J gene TRBJ2-7; 8 positions match TRBD2. The germline CDR1 and CDR2 sequences are SEHNR and FQNEAQ (reference sequence). Trimming at V came to 4 bases and at J to 4 bases, leaving 3 bases not matched to a gene. This CDR3 spans 13 amino acids. The CDR3 loop reads CASSSPGGYEQYF. CDR3 bases: TGTGCCAGCAGCTCCCCGGGAGGGTACGAGCAGTACTTC.

This chain joins TRBV5-4 and TRBJ2-2, with TRBD1 as a possible D gene (6 bases). V dropped 4 bases and J dropped 1 base, with 14 bases sitting between them. Germline CDR1 and CDR2: SGHNT and YYREEE (reference sequence). This CDR3 is 16 amino acids long. The CDR3 DNA follows: TGTGCCAGCAGCGCAAAGGGGGTTAGGAACACCGGGGAGCTGTTTTTT. This codes for CASSAKGVRNTGELFF.

V usage is TRBV30 and J usage is TRBJ2-7; the D call may be TRBD1 or TRBD2 (5 bases each). V was pared by 0 bases and J by 3 bases, with 12 bases between. Germline-derived CDR1 and CDR2 are GTSNPN and SVGIG (reference sequence). The CDR3 sequence is 14 residues long. CDR3 sequence reads: CAWSVVGGGYEQYF. The DNA of the CDR3 is TGTGCCTGGAGTGTAGTTGGTGGGGGCTACGAGCAGTACTTC.

This chain joins TRBV5-6 and TRBJ1-4; 7 positions match TRBD1. This CDR3 has 14 amino acids. V shed 4 bases and J 6 bases; nucleotides not matched to a gene: 6. Germline CDR1 and CDR2: SGHDT and YYEEEE. The CDR3 sequence is CASSRTGRHEKLFF. CDR3 coding DNA: TGTGCCAGCAGCCGGACAGGCCGACATGAAAAACTGTTTTTT.

Details on this clone: One end of the junction does not line up with germline, which may come from a read error. CDR3 nucleotides: TGTGCCAGCAGATTAGTGGACAACAACTACGAGCAGTACTTC. Amino acids: CASRLVDNNYEQYF. This sequence joins TRBV7-2 and TRBJ2-7, with a tentative D call TRBD1 (5 bases). Germline V gene data show CDR1 as SGHTA and CDR2 as FQGNSA. This CDR3 has 14 residues.

Turning to this clone: Additional DNA sequences in this sample encode the identical CDR3. The chain couples TRBV2 to TRBJ2-3; no clear D. The CDR3 is 11 residues long. Per germline, CDR1 SNHLY and CDR2 FYNNEI. Trimming left V 4 bases short and J 6 bases short, with 5 bases between. CDR3 loop: CASSVGDTQYF. The DNA of the CDR3 is TGTGCCAGCAGTGTTGGGGATACGCAGTATTTT.

Details on this clone: Its ends do not fully match the called genes, so a read error is possible. For the CDR3, the DNA is TGTGCTAGCAGCTTAGGGAGGGTCGAGACCCAGTACTTC. Translating gives CASSLGRVETQYF. The chain carries TRBV7-7 and TRBJ2-5; 7 nucleotides agree with TRBD2. This CDR3 is 13 amino acids long. Per the germline V gene, CDR1 is SSHAT and CDR2 is FNYEAQ (reference sequence).

The V gene is TRBV28, the J gene TRBJ2-1; 10 bases line up with TRBD1. From germline, CDR1 is MDHEN and CDR2 SYDVKM. The CDR3 is 17 residues long. V trimming: 9 bases; J trimming: 0 bases; junction bases outside the gene matches: 11. CDR3 in amino acids: CASSGTGAFSSYNEQFF. The DNA for the CDR3 is TGTGCCAGTTCCGGGACAGGGGCTTTTAGCTCCTACAATGAGCAGTTCTTC.

The J gene is TRBJ1-1, the V gene TRBV7-9; D not certain. Germline CDR1 and CDR2: SEHNR and FQNEAQ (reference sequence). This CDR3 is built from 14 residues. The ends were cut back, 5 bases at V and 1 base at J, with 11 bases in the middle. CDR3 sequence (DNA): TGTGCCAGCAGCGCAGAGGGCGGGAACACTGAAGCTTTCTTT. This translates into CASSAEGGNTEAFF. The entire variable domain, with the rest obtained from reference TRBV7-9 and TRBJ1-1, is as follows: DTGVSQNPRHKITKRGQNVTFRCDPISEHNRLYWYRQTLGQGPEFLTYFQNEAQLEKSRLLSDRFSAERPKGSFSTLEIQRTEQGDSAMYLCASSAEGGNTEAFFGQGTRLTVV.